Below, 28 T cell receptor beta chains from the same sample are listed, as sequenced in a study of blood T cells in healthy people across ages. The use of a sample-barcoded 5' primer and a J-beta primer mix characterized a second PCR of about 7 to 12 cycles. In TCRdb, the 5' RACE reads were re-called with MiXCR into one record per CDR3 protein. This table holds around 1,800,000 distinct CDR3 sequences, approximately 40% found once. The sample consisted of blood. The receptors come from a human donor in good health.

As for this clonotype: Compared with germline, one end of the junction differs, possibly owing to a read error. The chain joins TRBV6-2 or TRBV6-3 to TRBJ2-7; D gene unclear. The length of the CDR3 is 12 residues. CDR1 and CDR2 from the germline V gene are MNHEY and SVGEGT. DNA for the CDR3: TGTGCCAGCAATTACGGCAGAGACGAGCAGTACTTC. Protein: CASNYGRDEQYF.

The chain recombines TRBV7-9 with TRBJ1-4; maybe TRBD1 (6 bases). Trimming stripped 5 bases from V and 7 bases from J, with 14 bases between. CDR1 is SEHNR, CDR2 FQNEAQ, per germline (reference sequence). The CDR3 is made up of 14 amino acids. The CDR3 sequence is CASSLTGTVEKLFF. The CDR3 bases are TGTGCCAGCAGCCTAACAGGGACGGTTGAAAAACTGTTTTTT.

This clonotype showed up just a few times. The V and J genes are TRBV9 and TRBJ2-1; 10 bases map to TRBD2. Germline V lookup: CDR1 SGDLS, CDR2 YYNGEE. The CDR3 totals 17 residues. J lost 8 bases, V lost 0 bases, and 11 bases had no gene match. The CDR3 spells CASSVGASGGLGDEQFF. In nucleotides, the CDR3 is TGTGCCAGCAGCGTAGGGGCTAGCGGGGGCCTAGGGGATGAGCAGTTCTTC.

The chain carries TRBV20-1 and TRBJ1-2; D not certain. The CDR3 length is 12 residues. CDR1 DFQATT and CDR2 SNEGSKA come from the germline V gene (reference sequence). V was cut by 0 bases and J by 7 bases, with 9 bases left in between. CDR3 region: CSARDRIGGYTF. The CDR3 nucleotides are TGCAGTGCTAGAGATCGCATAGGTGGCTACACCTTC.

The chain is built from TRBV6-2 or TRBV6-3 and TRBJ2-6, with TRBD1 matching 12 bases. With 6 bases clipped from V and 4 bases from J, the junction kept 4 bases outside the gene matches. Germline lookup yields CDR1 MNHEY and CDR2 SVGEGT. The CDR3 extends over 16 amino acids. CDR3 amino acids: CASSRGQGAGANVLTF. The CDR3 nucleotides are TGTGCCAGCAGCAGGGGACAGGGGGCCGGGGCCAACGTCCTGACTTTC.

The V and J genes are TRBV7-6 and TRBJ2-7, with D perhaps matching TRBD1 (6 bases). The CDR3 spans 15 residues. Germline loops: CDR1 SGHVS, CDR2 FNYEAQ. V was trimmed by 5 bases and J by 1 base, leaving 15 bases between them. The CDR3 loop is CASSQQGQASYEQYF. The CDR3 DNA reads as TGTGCCAGCAGCCAACAGGGTCAGGCGTCCTACGAGCAGTACTTC.

V and J are TRBV10-3 and TRBJ2-1; D unresolved. The V gene's germline CDR1 is ENHRY and CDR2 SYGVKD. The CDR3 is made up of 11 amino acids. The ends were cut back, 8 bases at V and 8 bases at J, with 10 bases in the middle. The CDR3 sequence is CAIAAPYEQFF. The CDR3 DNA reads as TGTGCCATCGCCGCCCCGTATGAGCAGTTCTTC.

This clonotype came up once. A read error is possible here, since a much larger clone lies one base away. The chain couples TRBV30 to TRBJ2-6, with 7 bases aligning to TRBD2. The CDR3 is made up of 15 amino acids. Germline CDR1 and CDR2: GTSNPN and SVGIG (reference sequence). CDR3 in DNA: TGTGTCTGGAGTATGGGGGGGGGAGGGGCCAACGTCCTGACTTTC. Translating it yields CVWSMGGGGANVLTF. The full variable domain, with the rest looked up from reference TRBV30 and TRBJ2-6, is SQTIHQWPATLVQPVGSPLSLECTVEGTSNPNLYWYRQAAGRGLQLLFYSVGIGQISSEVPQNLSASRPQDRQFILSSKKLLLSDSGFYLCVWSMGGGGANVLTFGAGSRLTVL.

The chain has TRBV20-1 and TRBJ1-1; D is possibly TRBD1 (5 bases). The V gene's germline CDR1 is DFQATT and CDR2 SNEGSKA (reference sequence). CDR3 length: 15 amino acids. Trimming shortened V by 0 bases and J by 4 bases, and 15 bases separated the two germline ends. The CDR3 region has the DNA TGCAGTGCTAGAGAACCAAGTGGGGGGTCCACTGAAGCTTTCTTT. This sequence encodes CSAREPSGGSTEAFF.

This clonotype came up a few times. This rearrangement joins TRBV7-2 to TRBJ2-7; D is unclear. V was pared by 1 base and J by 7 bases, with 20 bases between. Germline CDR1 SGHTA, CDR2 FQGNSA. The CDR3 covers 16 residues. CDR3 residues: CASSLVGTVTYGEQYF. The CDR3 nucleotides are TGTGCCAGCAGCTTAGTTGGAACAGTAACATACGGGGAGCAGTACTTC.

This clonotype appeared many times. The V call is TRBV7-2, the J call TRBJ2-4, with D tentatively TRBD2 (6 bases). V shed 1 base and J shed 1 base, with 8 bases lying between them. Germline values: CDR1 SGHTA, CDR2 FQGNSA. CDR3 size: 15 residues. In nucleotides, the CDR3 is TGTGCCAGCAGCTTAGTCGCGGGGGCCAAAAACATTCAGTACTTC. Its protein is CASSLVAGAKNIQYF.

This clonotype has just a few counts. The chain recombines TRBV6-5 with TRBJ2-5, with D possibly being TRBD2 (5 bases). Germline V gene sequence: CDR1 MNHEY, CDR2 SVGAGI. The CDR3 runs to 14 residues. With 0 bases removed from V and 3 bases from J, the gap between germline ends came to 8 bases. The CDR3: CASSYSNGEETQYF. CDR3 DNA: TGTGCCAGCAGTTACTCGAACGGGGAAGAGACCCAGTACTTC.

This sequence joins TRBV5-1 and TRBJ2-3, with no clear D. Looked up from germline, CDR1 is SGHRS and CDR2 is YFSETQ. This CDR3 region has 11 residues. V was cut by 0 bases and J by 7 bases, with 3 bases left in between. The CDR3: CASSLEHTQYF. The CDR3 bases are TGCGCCAGCAGCTTGGAACATACGCAGTATTTT.

In this sample, this clonotype turned up a few times. The chain uses TRBV12-3 or TRBV12-4 and TRBJ1-5; no firm D call. This CDR3 is built from 12 residues. V shed 6 bases and J shed 4 bases, with 7 bases lying between them. CDR3 sequence: CASSALNQPQHF. The CDR3 bases are TGTGCCAGCAGCGCCCTTAATCAGCCCCAGCATTTT.

The chain couples TRBV6-6 to TRBJ1-5; the match to TRBD1 covers 7 bases. With 11 bases clipped from V and 1 base from J, the junction kept 11 bases outside the gene matches. This CDR3 is built from 15 residues. Germline CDR1 is MNHNY and CDR2 is SVGAGI (reference sequence). CDR3 sequence reads: CAAQGGFGSNQPQHF. CDR3 DNA: TGTGCCGCTCAGGGGGGGTTTGGGAGCAATCAGCCCCAGCATTTT.

This chain links TRBV7-8 with TRBJ1-5; D is unclear. V gave up 1 base and J gave up 3 bases, with 10 bases separating them. The CDR3 runs 15 residues. Per germline, CDR1 SGHVS and CDR2 FQNEAQ. This chain's CDR3 is CASSLELAPNQPQHF. In DNA form, the CDR3 reads TGTGCCAGCAGCTTAGAGCTGGCCCCCAATCAGCCCCAGCATTTT.

The rearrangement links TRBV13 to TRBJ2-6; D might be TRBD1 (5 bases). V lost 5 bases, J lost 4 bases, and 12 bases lay in between. This CDR3 is 15 amino acids long. Germline V gene lookup returns CDR1 PRHDT and CDR2 FYEKMQ (reference sequence). CDR3 region: CASSPRTKGANVLTF. The CDR3 coding sequence is TGTGCCAGCAGCCCCAGGACAAAAGGGGCCAACGTCCTGACTTTC.

This clonotype has a handful of counts. The chain employs TRBV30 and TRBJ1-2; a weak D match, TRBD1 (5 bases). V was shortened by 4 bases and J by 10 bases, with 19 bases between the two germline ends. The germline gives CDR1 GTSNPN, CDR2 SVGIG (reference sequence). This CDR3 region has 13 residues. The CDR3 coding sequence is TGTGCCTGGACCCTCGAGGAAGGGGTTGACTACACCTTC. Protein product: CAWTLEEGVDYTF.

The V and J genes are TRBV28 and TRBJ1-2; tentatively, D is TRBD1 (5 bases). Germline loops: CDR1 MDHEN, CDR2 SYDVKM. The CDR3 length is 12 residues. The V and J ends lost 1 base and 8 bases respectively, with 8 bases between them. The CDR3 bases are TGTGCCAGCAGTTTATTGTGGGGGGGCTACACCTTC. The encoded protein is CASSLLWGGYTF.

The chain employs TRBV29-1 and TRBJ1-1; D possibly corresponds to TRBD1 (5 bases). V was cut by 6 bases and J by 0 bases, with 17 bases left in between. In germline, CDR1 is SQVTM, CDR2 ANQGSEA. The CDR3 has 15 amino acids. In nucleotides, the CDR3 is TGCAGCGTCATGACAGCGAGCCAACTGAACACTGAAGCTTTCTTT. Translated: CSVMTASQLNTEAFF. The full variable domain, rest sourced from reference TRBV29-1 and TRBJ1-1, is SAVISQKPSRDICQRGTSLTIQCQVDSQVTMMFWYRQQPGQSLTLIATANQGSEATYESGFVIDKFPISRPNLTFSTLTVSNMSPEDSSIYLCSVMTASQLNTEAFFGQGTRLTVV.

V is TRBV12-3 or TRBV12-4 and J is TRBJ2-7; unclear D gene. V was pared by 3 bases and J by 5 bases, with 8 bases between. The CDR3 is 12 residues long. The CDR3 loop is CASSLMGNEQYF. The CDR3 DNA reads as TGTGCCAGCAGTTTGATGGGCAACGAGCAGTACTTC.

The chain is built from TRBV12-3 or TRBV12-4 and TRBJ1-1, with no clear D. This CDR3 comprises 15 residues. V was trimmed by 5 bases and J by 3 bases, leaving 16 bases between them. The chain's CDR3 is CASSVSAEADTEAFF. The CDR3 nucleotides read TGTGCCAGCAGTGTATCCGCCGAGGCGGACACTGAAGCTTTCTTT.

The chain carries TRBV14 and TRBJ2-4; unclear D gene. CDR1 and CDR2 from the germline V gene are SGHDN and FVKESK. V gave up 1 base and J gave up 13 bases, with 11 bases separating them. The CDR3 loop spans 12 amino acids. Written as DNA, the CDR3 is TGTGCCAGCAGCCAAGGGTTAATGAAGCAGTACTTC. It is translated as CASSQGLMKQYF.

The J gene is TRBJ2-4, the V gene TRBV20-1, with D tentatively TRBD1 (6 bases). V was pared by 2 bases and J by 13 bases, with 21 bases between. The CDR3 has 14 amino acids. Germline values: CDR1 DFQATT, CDR2 SNEGSKA (reference sequence). Here the CDR3 reads CSARPPRGYNEQYF. CDR3 coding DNA: TGCAGTGCTAGACCCCCAAGGGGGTACAATGAGCAGTACTTC.

This clonotype was seen more than once but under ten times. V gene TRBV20-1 combines with J gene TRBJ2-3, with 8 positions matching TRBD1. The CDR3 extends over 14 amino acids. Germline V lookup: CDR1 DFQATT, CDR2 SNEGSKA (reference sequence). J was trimmed by 3 bases and V by 4 bases; bases with no gene match: 6. The CDR3 sequence: CSAIAGGETDTQYF. The DNA of the CDR3 is TGCAGTGCTATCGCAGGGGGCGAAACAGATACGCAGTATTTT.

V usage is TRBV7-2 and J usage is TRBJ1-1; D is uncertain. The length of the CDR3 is 14 residues. Germline V lookup: CDR1 SGHTA, CDR2 FQGNSA. V was pared by 5 bases and J by 6 bases, with 16 bases between. CDR3 loop: CASSPGSTLPEAFF. The CDR3 coding sequence is TGTGCCAGCAGCCCGGGGAGCACTTTGCCTGAAGCTTTCTTT. Full variable domain (outside the CDR3, taken from reference TRBV7-2 and TRBJ1-1): GAGVSQSPSNKVTEKGKDVELRCDPISGHTALYWYRQSLGQGLEFLIYFQGNSAPDKSGLPSDRFSAERTGGSVSTLTIQRTQQEDSAVYLCASSPGSTLPEAFFGQGTRLTVV.

The V call is TRBV7-2, the J call TRBJ2-7; D is perhaps TRBD2 (5 bases). Germline lookup yields CDR1 SGHTA and CDR2 FQGNSA. Trimming took 5 bases from V and 1 from J, leaving 18 bases between them. The length of the CDR3 is 16 residues. CDR3 protein: CASSRSSGSRSYEQYF. In DNA, the CDR3 is TGTGCCAGCAGCCGATCCAGTGGGAGTAGGTCCTACGAGCAGTACTTC.

The rearrangement joins TRBV6-1 to TRBJ2-6; tentatively, D is TRBD1 (6 bases). Between the trimmed V and J ends, which lost 10 bases and 0 bases, there was a span of 16 bases. Germline lookup yields CDR1 MNHNS and CDR2 SASEGT. The CDR3 extends over 16 amino acids. CDR3 sequence reads: CATQGRTLSGANVLTF. CDR3 nucleotide sequence: TGTGCCACACAGGGACGAACGCTCTCTGGGGCCAACGTCCTGACTTTC.